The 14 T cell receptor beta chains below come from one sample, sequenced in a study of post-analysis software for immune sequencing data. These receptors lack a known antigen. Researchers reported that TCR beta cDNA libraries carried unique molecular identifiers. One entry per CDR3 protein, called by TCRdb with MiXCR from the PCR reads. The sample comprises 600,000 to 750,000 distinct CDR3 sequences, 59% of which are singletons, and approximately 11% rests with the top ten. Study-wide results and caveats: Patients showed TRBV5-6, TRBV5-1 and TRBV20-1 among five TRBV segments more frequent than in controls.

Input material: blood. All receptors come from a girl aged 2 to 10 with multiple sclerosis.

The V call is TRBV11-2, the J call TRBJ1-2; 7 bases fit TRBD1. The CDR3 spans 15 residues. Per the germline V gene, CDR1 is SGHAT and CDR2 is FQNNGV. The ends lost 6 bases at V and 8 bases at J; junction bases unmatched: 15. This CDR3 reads CASSEGDRKLRGYTF. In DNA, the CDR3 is TGTGCCAGCAGTGAGGGGGACAGAAAATTGAGGGGCTACACCTTC.

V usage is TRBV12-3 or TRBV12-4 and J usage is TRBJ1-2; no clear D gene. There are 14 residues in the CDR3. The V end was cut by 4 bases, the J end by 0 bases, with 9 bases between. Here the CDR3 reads CASSSVLPNYGYTF. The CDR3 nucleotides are TGTGCCAGCAGTTCAGTGCTCCCTAACTATGGCTACACCTTC.

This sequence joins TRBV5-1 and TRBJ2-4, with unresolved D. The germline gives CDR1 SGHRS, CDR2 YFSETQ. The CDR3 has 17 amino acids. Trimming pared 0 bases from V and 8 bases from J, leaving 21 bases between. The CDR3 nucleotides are TGCGCCAGCAGCTTGGCTCCAGATAGGGTAGCCCGCTACATTCAGTACTTC. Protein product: CASSLAPDRVARYIQYF.

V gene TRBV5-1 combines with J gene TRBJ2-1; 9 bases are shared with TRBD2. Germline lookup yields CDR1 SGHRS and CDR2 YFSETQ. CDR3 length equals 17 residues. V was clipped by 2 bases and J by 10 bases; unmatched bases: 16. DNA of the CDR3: TGCGCCAGCAGCTTTGATTCGCATAGCGGGGGCTCCTACGAGCAGTTCTTC. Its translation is CASSFDSHSGGSYEQFF.

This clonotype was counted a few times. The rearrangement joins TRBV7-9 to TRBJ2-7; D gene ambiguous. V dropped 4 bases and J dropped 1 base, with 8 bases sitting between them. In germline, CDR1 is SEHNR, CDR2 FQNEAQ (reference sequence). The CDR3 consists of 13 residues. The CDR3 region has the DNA TGTGCCAGCAGCTCTCGACAATCCTACGAGCAGTACTTC. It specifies CASSSRQSYEQYF.

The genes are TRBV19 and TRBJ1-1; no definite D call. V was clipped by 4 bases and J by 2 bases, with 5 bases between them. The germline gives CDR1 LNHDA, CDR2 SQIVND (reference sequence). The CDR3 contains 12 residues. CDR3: CASSRSNTEAFF. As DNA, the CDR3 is TGTGCCAGTAGTAGGAGTAACACTGAAGCTTTCTTT.

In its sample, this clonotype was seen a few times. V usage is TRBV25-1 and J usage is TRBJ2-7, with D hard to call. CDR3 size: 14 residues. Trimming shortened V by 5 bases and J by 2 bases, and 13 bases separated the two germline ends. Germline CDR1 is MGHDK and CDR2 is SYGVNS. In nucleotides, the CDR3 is TGTGCCAGCAGTCCGGTGGGAACCGCCTACGAGCAGTACTTC. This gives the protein CASSPVGTAYEQYF.

CDR3 amino acids: CASGPGLAGTDTQYF. CDR3 DNA: TGTGCCAGCGGCCCTGGACTAGCGGGCACAGATACGCAGTATTTT. The chain joins TRBV13 to TRBJ2-3; 10 nucleotides agree with TRBD2. The CDR3 has 15 amino acids. Unmatched junction bases numbered 6, after V lost 8 bases and J lost 1 base. Germline V gives CDR1 PRHDT, CDR2 FYEKMQ (reference sequence).

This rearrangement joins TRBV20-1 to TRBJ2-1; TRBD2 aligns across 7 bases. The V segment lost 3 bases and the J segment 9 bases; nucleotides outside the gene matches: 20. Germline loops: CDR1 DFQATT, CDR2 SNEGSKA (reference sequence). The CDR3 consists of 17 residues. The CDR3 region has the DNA TGCAGTGCTAGTCGTGAGGGCGGGGGTGAGGGGATGGGTGAGCAGTTCTTC. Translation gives CSASREGGGEGMGEQFF.

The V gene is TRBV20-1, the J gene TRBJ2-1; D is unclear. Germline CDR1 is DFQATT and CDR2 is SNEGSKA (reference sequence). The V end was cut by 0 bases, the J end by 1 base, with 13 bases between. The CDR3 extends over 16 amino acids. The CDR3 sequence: CSARDLRAASYNEQFF. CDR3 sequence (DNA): TGCAGTGCTAGAGATCTCCGGGCAGCTTCCTACAATGAGCAGTTCTTC.

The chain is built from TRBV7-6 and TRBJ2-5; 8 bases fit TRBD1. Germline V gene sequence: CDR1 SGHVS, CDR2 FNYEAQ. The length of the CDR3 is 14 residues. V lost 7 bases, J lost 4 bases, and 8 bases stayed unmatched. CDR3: CASTKNQGAETQYF. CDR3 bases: TGTGCCAGCACCAAAAACCAGGGGGCAGAGACCCAGTACTTC.

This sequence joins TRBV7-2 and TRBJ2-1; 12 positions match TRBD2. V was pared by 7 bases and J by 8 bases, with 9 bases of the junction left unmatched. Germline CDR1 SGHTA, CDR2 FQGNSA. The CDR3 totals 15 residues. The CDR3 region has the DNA TGTGCCAGCAACTCACTAGCGGGAGGACAGGATGAGCAGTTCTTC. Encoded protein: CASNSLAGGQDEQFF.

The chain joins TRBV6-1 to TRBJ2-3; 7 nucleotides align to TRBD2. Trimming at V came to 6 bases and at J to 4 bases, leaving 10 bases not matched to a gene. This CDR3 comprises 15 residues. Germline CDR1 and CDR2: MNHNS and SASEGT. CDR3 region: CASRFLAGEADTQYF. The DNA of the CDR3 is TGTGCCAGCAGATTCCTGGCGGGAGAAGCAGATACGCAGTATTTT.

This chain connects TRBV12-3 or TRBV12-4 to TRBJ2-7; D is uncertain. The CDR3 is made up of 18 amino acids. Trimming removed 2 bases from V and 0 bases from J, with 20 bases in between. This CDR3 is CASSLNPPIGRHSYEQYF. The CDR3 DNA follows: TGTGCCAGCAGTTTAAACCCCCCGATTGGGCGGCACTCCTACGAGCAGTACTTC.